This T cell receptor beta chain was captured in a study of control samples from healthy donors and cancer patients (dated by TCRdb to 2020 to 2022). Receptor amplification or capture employed the immunoSEQ multiplex PCR assay. TCRdb holds this immuneACCESS table with in-frame rearrangements only. Some clones are missing; in checked studies, unresolved V genes explain under half, and the rest has no known cause. In this sample the table shows roughly 100,000 clones, roughly 88% of which occur a single time. The ten largest clones take up about 14% of the sample. This clone has a single count. Which antigen it targets is not known. Per-base quality was not reported, and no clone a single base away is much larger than it. The trim is 1 base for V and 6 bases for J, with a gap of 9 bases between the germline ends. The germline V gene (reference sequence) specifies LNHNV as CDR1 and YYDKDF as CDR2. Reading from cysteine to phenylalanine, the CDR3 counts 13 amino acids. The CDR3 DNA has 39 bases and is translated from base 1.

This TCR was recovered from a man aged 30 to 39 in good health. The sample comprised blood. The rearrangement joined TRBV15 to TRBJ1-2; confidence is insufficient to name the D gene. The DNA sequence is TGTGCCACCAGCAGAGTATCCTTAAATGGCTACACCTTC. This sequence encodes CATSRVSLNGYTF.